This T cell receptor beta chain was sequenced in a study of cytomegalovirus exposure and HLA in healthy donors. Study outcomes and limitations: Analyzed later, association rates of TCRs varied across HLA loci, with DRB1 most and HLA-C fewest. Presence/absence analyses supposed approximately even sequencing depth among donors.

PCR involved 60 Vbeta and 13 Jbeta primers. TCRdb keeps only in-frame clones here, not all; method: immunoSEQ multiplex PCR. This repertoire shows about 170,000 clones, roughly 79% found once; its top ten account for around 0.97%. About this clone: The antigen remains undetermined.

The germline V and J ends were trimmed by 1 base and 4 bases, with 5 bases remaining between them. Germline CDR1 reads LNHDA; CDR2 reads SQIVND (reference sequence). The CDR3 is 13 amino acids. The receptor's source is a woman in her fifties or sixties in good health and CMV-seropositive. The sample comprised PBMCs. The V call is TRBV19, the J call TRBJ1-5; D gene unclear. The CDR3 region is CASSIGRNQPQHF. Here the CDR3 DNA reads TGTGCCAGTAGTATAGGCAGGAATCAGCCCCAGCATTTT.